This T cell receptor (beta chain) is drawn from a study of technical replicates of blood from four donors. Only in-frame clones appear in the TCRdb table, and some are missing; sequencing was by immunoSEQ multiplex PCR. The sample has approximately 79,000 clones, roughly nine tenths seen once. Germline lookup yields CDR1 MRHNA and CDR2 SNTAGT. Trimming stripped 8 bases from V and 5 bases from J, with 15 bases between. The CDR3 extends over 13 amino acids. The chain employs TRBV6-4 and TRBJ1-2, with a possible D match to TRBD1 (5 bases). The receptor was isolated from a human donor in good health. Sequenced material: T cells isolated from PBMCs. Here the CDR3 DNA reads TGTGCCAGCGTGGGGACCGGGGGATATGGCTACACCTTC. This codes for CASVGTGGYGYTF.